Below, 7 T cell receptor beta chains from the same sample are listed, as sequenced in a study of CD8+ T cells in alopecia areata. Extracted from the samples, RNA was reverse transcribed into cDNA to serve as the sequencing template. Libraries were prepared by immunoSEQ multiplex PCR; TCRdb keeps only in-frame clonotypes and omits some of them. Of 120,000 or so clones listed, around three fifths were seen once; the top ten hold roughly 4.8%. The sequencing used CD4+ T cells sorted from blood, collected at week 0. These receptor sequences come from a human donor with alopecia areata.

The V and J genes are TRBV5-1 and TRBJ2-7; D remains unclear. The CDR3 loop spans 17 amino acids. V lost 1 base, J lost 0 bases, and 17 bases lay in between. Germline V CDR1 and CDR2: SGHRS, YFSETQ. CDR3 amino acids: CASSLRFGQEYSYEQYF. In DNA, the CDR3 is TGCGCCAGCAGCTTGAGGTTTGGTCAAGAGTACTCCTACGAGCAGTACTTC.

CDR3 nucleotide sequence: TGCAGCGTTGAGCTCATTAGGGACAGATATACGCAGTATTTT. Translation gives CSVELIRDRYTQYF. V gene TRBV29-1 combines with J gene TRBJ2-3; 7 nucleotides agree with TRBD1. The germline gives CDR1 SQVTM, CDR2 ANQGSEA. The CDR3 length is 14 residues. The junction had 10 bases not matched to a gene; V was cut back by 3 bases and J by 7 bases.

The chain carries TRBV29-1 and TRBJ1-4, with TRBD1 identical over 7 bases. The germline V gene encodes CDR1 SQVTM and CDR2 ANQGSEA. J lost 3 bases, V lost 5 bases, and 3 bases had no gene match. The CDR3 has 13 residues. The CDR3 coding sequence is TGCAGCGTTACGACAGGGTCTAATGAAAAACTGTTTTTT. Encoded protein: CSVTTGSNEKLFF.

This clone was seen a few times. This rearrangement joins TRBV5-1 to TRBJ2-7; a possible D gene is TRBD1 (5 bases). CDR1 is SGHRS and CDR2 is YFSETQ in the germline V gene. Trimming took 2 bases from V and 0 from J, leaving 9 bases between them. The CDR3 is 14 residues long. The CDR3: CASSFTGSSYEQYF. CDR3 in DNA: TGCGCCAGCAGCTTTACAGGTAGCTCCTACGAGCAGTACTTC.

The V gene is TRBV5-4, the J gene TRBJ2-2; a weak D match, TRBD2 (6 bases). V shed 7 bases and J shed 0 bases, with 10 bases lying between them. Germline loops: CDR1 SGHNT, CDR2 YYREEE (reference sequence). The CDR3 is 14 amino acids. The chain's CDR3 is CASLREANTGELFF. DNA for the CDR3: TGTGCCAGCCTGCGGGAAGCGAACACCGGGGAGCTGTTTTTT.

V gene TRBV5-4 combines with J gene TRBJ1-1, with D tentatively TRBD1 (6 bases). Germline V gene sequence: CDR1 SGHNT, CDR2 YYREEE (reference sequence). Trimming shortened V by 4 bases and J by 0 bases, and 16 bases separated the two germline ends. The CDR3 totals 16 residues. The CDR3 nucleotides are TGTGCCAGCAGCCTCGACAGGCAGCCTATGAACACTGAAGCTTTCTTT. It encodes CASSLDRQPMNTEAFF.

The chain recombines TRBV12-5 with TRBJ2-7; D possibly corresponds to TRBD1 (6 bases). In germline, CDR1 is LGHNT, CDR2 FRNRAP. CDR3 length: 14 residues. V was trimmed by 1 base and J by 1 base, leaving 8 bases between them. The chain's CDR3 is CASGLGQVSYEQYF. CDR3 bases: TGTGCTAGTGGTTTGGGACAGGTTTCCTACGAGCAGTACTTC.